This TCR beta chain stems from a study of T-cell memory formation after mild COVID-19. This clonotype has just a few counts. MiXCR, applied by TCRdb to the 5' RACE reads, yields one record per CDR3 protein. The data contain under 300,000 distinct CDR3 sequences, about 17% of them singletons. The germline CDR1 and CDR2 sequences are MNHNY and SVGAGI (reference sequence). The CDR3 has 12 amino acids. The J segment lost 5 bases and the V segment lost 10 bases, leaving 6 bases of the junction unmatched. The sequence came from a man between 18 and 35 years old who had mild COVID-19 (a few samples of this study predate the infection). Cell type and time point are not known. Material: PBMCs or a T cell subset sorted from them (not recorded which). The chain links TRBV6-6 to TRBJ2-3; TRBD1 matches at 7 bases. The CDR3 sequence is CATTGDGDTQYF. The CDR3 DNA is TGTGCCACCACAGGGGATGGAGATACGCAGTATTTT.